This T cell receptor (beta chain) was obtained from a study of cytotoxic CD8 clonotypes in ibrutinib-treated CLL. Study-wide background: Response samples were drawn at a median of approximately 11 months of treatment, range 6 to 36.

CDR1 ENHRY and CDR2 SYGVKD come from the germline V gene. Trimming cost V 3 bases and J 3 bases, with 8 bases left between them. There are 13 residues in the CDR3. Method: immunoSEQ multiplex PCR; TCRdb's copy keeps in-frame clones and lacks some. Here the sample spans almost 250,000 clones, less than 75% being singletons. The material sequenced was PBMCs, taken after 24 months of ibrutinib treatment. The chain is built from TRBV10-3 and TRBJ2-5; no firm D call. The clonotype originates from a human donor with chronic lymphocytic leukemia. CDR3 amino acids: CAISDLGEETQYF. The CDR3 coding sequence is TGTGCCATCAGTGACCTCGGTGAAGAGACCCAGTACTTC.